This T cell receptor (beta chain) originates from a study of identifying expanded T cells in peripheral blood. Notes on the study in general: Technical replicates showed around 1.1 changed clones; two weeks roughly 16; four weeks 19. Approximately 2-week clone count variance significantly increased as total template count grew.

To note about this clone: What it binds is not known.

Data came from immunoSEQ multiplex PCR; TCRdb stores just in-frame clones and leaves some out. The repertoire holds 90,000 to 120,000 clones, more than 85% seen once, with 15% to 20% in the top ten. No infections or other immune events were documented during collection. The CDR3 sequence is 13 residues long. Trimming cost V 5 bases and J 3 bases, with 8 bases left between them. Germline V gene lookup returns CDR1 SGHTA and CDR2 FQGNSA. This receptor was taken from a person between 18 and 75 years old in good health. This chain uses TRBV7-2 with TRBJ2-1; D remains ambiguous. The sample taken for sequencing was blood. CDR3 amino acids: CASSGNSYNEQFF. The CDR3 nucleotides are TGTGCCAGCAGCGGAAACAGCTACAATGAGCAGTTCTTC.